One and the same sample provided the 27 T cell receptor beta chains below, sequenced in a study of blood T cell repertoires in COVID-19. The assay was immunoSEQ multiplex PCR, and TCRdb's table has in-frame clones only and misses some. The sample holds approximately 81,000 clones, 91% seen once. The sequencing sample was made of peripheral blood. All receptors derive from a woman in her forties or fifties in a cohort sampled during active COVID-19.

This clone has just a few counts. This chain connects TRBV11-1 to TRBJ1-5; 7 positions match TRBD1. Germline loops: CDR1 SGHAT, CDR2 FQDESV (reference sequence). This CDR3 is built from 15 residues. The V gene end was trimmed by 4 bases and the J gene end by 1 base; junction bases not matched to a gene: 4. CDR3 bases: TGTGCCAGCAGCTCTCGGGACAGAAGCAATCAGCCCCAGCATTTT. It is translated as CASSSRDRSNQPQHF.

The rearrangement joins TRBV28 to TRBJ1-2; 12 nucleotides line up with TRBD1. The germline gives CDR1 MDHEN, CDR2 SYDVKM. This CDR3 has 16 amino acids. V shed 6 bases, J shed 4 bases, and the junction held 9 bases outside the gene matches. The CDR3 sequence is CASRVAGTGGAYGYTF. CDR3 coding DNA: TGTGCCAGCAGGGTGGCCGGGACAGGGGGCGCCTATGGCTACACCTTC.

The chain combines TRBV18 with TRBJ2-1; 7 bases match TRBD1. Looked up from germline, CDR1 is KGHSH and CDR2 is LQKENI. V lost 6 bases, J lost 8 bases, and 25 bases stayed unmatched. The CDR3 length is 19 residues. CDR3 amino acids: CASSQVRQGLAFRLDEQFF. CDR3 bases: TGTGCCAGCTCCCAAGTTCGACAGGGTTTAGCTTTTCGCTTGGATGAGCAGTTCTTC.

This chain joins TRBV5-1 and TRBJ2-2; 10 nucleotides agree with TRBD1. Germline values: CDR1 SGHRS, CDR2 YFSETQ. V lost 0 bases to trimming and J lost 4 bases; unmatched junction nucleotides: 6. The CDR3 is made up of 17 amino acids. The CDR3 DNA reads TGCGCCAGCAGCTTGGCCTGGACAGGGGGGTCCACCGGGGAGCTGTTTTTT. Protein product: CASSLAWTGGSTGELFF.

This rearrangement joins TRBV6-5 to TRBJ2-7; tentatively, D is TRBD2 (6 bases). Germline V CDR1 and CDR2: MNHEY, SVGAGI. The CDR3 has 16 amino acids. The V end was cut by 0 bases, the J end by 6 bases, with 18 bases between. CDR3 sequence (DNA): TGTGCCAGCAGTTACTCGAGGGGACTCGCCAGTCTCGAGCAGTACTTC. Translating it yields CASSYSRGLASLEQYF.

The chain recombines TRBV9 with TRBJ1-1, with D perhaps TRBD1 (6 bases). With 0 bases removed from V and 1 base from J, the gap between germline ends came to 13 bases. The germline gives CDR1 SGDLS, CDR2 YYNGEE. The CDR3 length is 16 residues. The CDR3 sequence is CASSVGTQGTNTEAFF. The CDR3 bases are TGTGCCAGCAGCGTAGGAACGCAGGGGACGAACACTGAAGCTTTCTTT. The whole variable domain, filled in from reference TRBV9 and TRBJ1-1, reads DSGVTQTPKHLITATGQRVTLRCSPRSGDLSVYWYQQSLDQGLQFLIQYYNGEERAKGNILERFSAQQFPDLHSELNLSSLELGDSALYFCASSVGTQGTNTEAFFGQGTRLTVV.

V usage is TRBV28 and J usage is TRBJ2-7; D gene unclear. The ends were cut back, 5 bases at V and 3 bases at J, with 5 bases in the middle. The CDR3 runs 11 residues. Germline values: CDR1 MDHEN, CDR2 SYDVKM. The DNA of the CDR3 is TGTGCCAGCAGTCTAAACTACGAGCAGTACTTC. As protein: CASSLNYEQYF.

The rearrangement uses TRBV27 and TRBJ2-7, with 11 nucleotides matching TRBD1. V was pared by 5 bases and J by 6 bases, with 3 bases of the junction left unmatched. Germline V gene lookup returns CDR1 MNHEY and CDR2 SMNVEV (reference sequence). The CDR3 totals 13 residues. The CDR3 region has the DNA TGTGCCAGCAGTCTGGGGACAGGGGGCGAGCAGTACTTC. It codes for CASSLGTGGEQYF.

The V gene is TRBV19, the J gene TRBJ2-3, with 7 bases aligning to TRBD1. The V segment lost 4 bases and the J segment 4 bases; nucleotides outside the gene matches: 17. This CDR3 is 18 amino acids long. Germline assignment: CDR1 LNHDA and CDR2 SQIVND (reference sequence). CDR3 region: CASSTRARGTVAPDTQYF. In DNA, the CDR3 is TGTGCCAGTAGTACCCGGGCGAGGGGGACAGTAGCTCCAGATACGCAGTATTTT.

The rearrangement joins TRBV15 to TRBJ2-7; TRBD2 matches at 11 bases. Per the germline V gene, CDR1 is LNHNV and CDR2 is YYDKDF (reference sequence). V shed 5 bases and J 5 bases; nucleotides not matched to a gene: 8. The CDR3 is 15 residues long. CDR3 DNA: TGTGCCACCAGCCGAGCGGGACTAGCGGATAACGAGCAGTACTTC. Translation gives CATSRAGLADNEQYF.

V is TRBV18 and J is TRBJ2-7; D might be TRBD1 (5 bases). The CDR3 contains 15 residues. V lost 3 bases and J lost 6, with 18 bases in between. The germline V gene has CDR1 KGHSH and CDR2 LQKENI. For the CDR3, the DNA is TGTGCCAGCTCACCCACAGGTCCCGGTTGGGGCGAGCAGTACTTC. It is translated as CASSPTGPGWGEQYF.

V gene TRBV6-5 combines with J gene TRBJ2-5; TRBD2 matches 11 bases. CDR3 length: 15 residues. The trim removed 6 bases at V and 4 bases at J, leaving 7 bases unmatched. CDR1 is MNHEY and CDR2 is SVGAGI in the germline V gene. DNA for the CDR3: TGTGCCAGCAGGCTTAGCGGGGGGGCTGGAGAGACCCAGTACTTC. It yields the protein CASRLSGGAGETQYF.

J is TRBJ2-1 and V is TRBV4-2, with 12 bases lining up with TRBD2. Per the germline V gene, CDR1 is LGHNA and CDR2 is YNFKEQ. V lost 2 bases to trimming and J lost 7 bases; unmatched junction nucleotides: 9. There are 17 residues in the CDR3. DNA of the CDR3: TGTGCCAGCAGCCAACTACCGACTAGCGGGAGCTCAAATGAGCAGTTCTTC. Translated, it gives CASSQLPTSGSSNEQFF.

The chain is built from TRBV11-1 and TRBJ2-5, with 13 positions matching TRBD2. Germline V CDR1 and CDR2: SGHAT, FQDESV (reference sequence). The V segment lost 2 bases and the J segment 4 bases; nucleotides outside the gene matches: 4. The CDR3 is 16 residues long. The CDR3 loop reads CASSLYGLAGVETQYF. In nucleotides, the CDR3 is TGTGCCAGCAGCTTATACGGACTAGCGGGAGTAGAGACCCAGTACTTC. The whole variable domain, remainder taken from reference TRBV11-1 and TRBJ2-5, is EAEVAQSPRYKITEKSQAVAFWCDPISGHATLYWYRQILGQGPELLVQFQDESVVDDSQLPKDRFSAERLKGVDSTLKIQPAELGDSAMYLCASSLYGLAGVETQYFGPGTRLLVL.

The chain links TRBV6-2 or TRBV6-3 to TRBJ2-3, with D possibly TRBD1 on 5 matching bases. This CDR3 region has 18 residues. Germline lookup yields CDR1 MNHEY and CDR2 SVGEGT. Trimming removed 2 bases at V and 2 bases at J, with 20 bases between. This chain's CDR3 is CASSYPGRGLRTTDTQYF. The DNA of the CDR3 is TGTGCCAGCAGTTACCCTGGTAGGGGCTTGCGAACCACAGATACGCAGTATTTT.

V and J are TRBV11-3 and TRBJ2-5; 7 bases match TRBD2. This CDR3 is 18 amino acids long. The V gene's germline CDR1 is SGHNT and CDR2 YENEEA. The ends lost 7 bases at V and 2 bases at J; junction bases unmatched: 19. CDR3 coding DNA: TGTGCCAGCACCTGGGGCCCGGGACTACATAGGGGACAAGAGACCCAGTACTTC. Amino acids: CASTWGPGLHRGQETQYF.

The chain employs TRBV19 and TRBJ2-7; 12 nucleotides align to TRBD2. V was pared by 0 bases and J by 8 bases, with 11 bases of the junction left unmatched. This CDR3 spans 17 amino acids. Germline V gene lookup returns CDR1 LNHDA and CDR2 SQIVND (reference sequence). The CDR3 sequence is CASSIDLGLAGRSKQYF. The CDR3 region has the DNA TGTGCCAGTAGTATAGATCTCGGACTAGCGGGACGCTCCAAGCAGTACTTC. The full variable domain, rest sourced from reference TRBV19 and TRBJ2-7, is DGGITQSPKYLFRKEGQNVTLSCEQNLNHDAMYWYRQDPGQGLRLIYYSQIVNDFQKGDIAEGYSVSREKKESFPLTVTSAQKNPTAFYLCASSIDLGLAGRSKQYFGPGTRLTVT.

V usage is TRBV7-3 and J usage is TRBJ2-1; D is unclear. The germline V gene encodes CDR1 SGHTA and CDR2 FQGTGA. The CDR3 runs to 14 residues. Trimming left V 5 bases short and J 2 bases short, with 10 bases between. The CDR3 coding sequence is TGTGCCAGCAGCGAGCGTGGCACCTACAATGAGCAGTTCTTC. Translated: CASSERGTYNEQFF.

A single count supports this clone. This sequence joins TRBV11-2 and TRBJ1-2; TRBD1 matches at 7 bases. Germline assignment: CDR1 SGHAT and CDR2 FQNNGV. J was trimmed by 8 bases and V by 5 bases; bases with no gene match: 11. The CDR3 consists of 14 residues. CDR3: CASSAGPGGGGYTF. CDR3 coding DNA: TGTGCCAGCAGCGCCGGGCCAGGGGGAGGCGGCTACACCTTC.

This chain uses TRBV5-1 with TRBJ2-4, with D perhaps TRBD2 (6 bases). The CDR3 has 16 amino acids. Germline V gene sequence: CDR1 SGHRS, CDR2 YFSETQ. Trimming took off 0 bases at V and 1 base at J, with 11 bases between the two ends. The CDR3 DNA is TGCGCCAGCAGCTTGGCGGGGGTGAAGGCCAAAAACATTCAGTACTTC. Translated, it gives CASSLAGVKAKNIQYF.

The chain employs TRBV7-9 and TRBJ1-1; a weak D match, TRBD1 (6 bases). Germline V gene data show CDR1 as SEHNR and CDR2 as FQNEAQ (reference sequence). V was trimmed by 7 bases and J by 1 base, leaving 13 bases between them. The CDR3 runs to 14 residues. The CDR3 loop reads CASNRWTENTEAFF. In DNA, the CDR3 is TGTGCCAGCAACCGCTGGACAGAGAACACTGAAGCTTTCTTT. The full variable domain, its missing parts supplied by reference TRBV7-9 and TRBJ1-1, is DTGVSQNPRHKITKRGQNVTFRCDPISEHNRLYWYRQTLGQGPEFLTYFQNEAQLEKSRLLSDRFSAERPKGSFSTLEIQRTEQGDSAMYLCASNRWTENTEAFFGQGTRLTVV.

CDR3 sequence reads: CASSIILGQGAVTF. In DNA, the CDR3 is TGTGCCAGTAGTATAATCCTCGGACAGGGGGCGGTAACCTTC. This chain links TRBV19 with TRBJ1-2; 11 bases align to TRBD1. CDR1 and CDR2 (germline): LNHDA, SQIVND (reference sequence). Germline trimming cut 2 bases from V and 14 bases from J; bases unmatched to any gene: 10. The CDR3 length is 14 residues. The full variable domain, in which reference TRBV19 and TRBJ1-2 provide the parts outside the CDR3, is DGGITQSPKYLFRKEGQNVTLSCEQNLNHDAMYWYRQDPGQGLRLIYYSQIVNDFQKGDIAEGYSVSREKKESFPLTVTSAQKNPTAFYLCASSIILGQGAVTFGSGTRLTVV.

This chain connects TRBV28 to TRBJ1-1; TRBD1 might be the D (6 bases). Looked up from germline, CDR1 is MDHEN and CDR2 is SYDVKM. This CDR3 has 15 amino acids. V was cut by 4 bases and J by 0 bases, with 12 bases left in between. CDR3 in amino acids: CASSSGSGVNTEAFF. CDR3 sequence (DNA): TGTGCCAGCAGTTCCGGTTCAGGGGTGAACACTGAAGCTTTCTTT.

This clone showed up just once. CDR3 in DNA: TGTGCCAGCAAAGGAGGGTCCAAGTATCAGCCCCAGCATTTT. Translation gives CASKGGSKYQPQHF. The chain joins TRBV2 to TRBJ1-5; D is undetermined. Germline CDR1 reads SNHLY; CDR2 reads FYNNEI. The CDR3 contains 14 residues. V was shortened by 7 bases and J by 5 bases, with 15 bases between the two germline ends.

The genes are TRBV7-6 and TRBJ2-5, with D tentatively TRBD1 (5 bases). The V gene lost 1 base and the J gene lost 2 bases, with 11 bases spanning the gap. This CDR3 has 15 residues. CDR1 and CDR2 (germline): SGHVS, FNYEAQ. The CDR3, as DNA: TGTGCCAGCAGCTTAGGTGCAGGGTCACAAGAGACCCAGTACTTC. This sequence encodes CASSLGAGSQETQYF.

The rearrangement joins TRBV25-1 to TRBJ1-1, with D possibly TRBD1 on 5 matching bases. The CDR3 is 14 amino acids. CDR1 is MGHDK and CDR2 is SYGVNS in the germline V gene. The V gene lost 4 bases and the J gene lost 7 bases, with 16 bases spanning the gap. CDR3 sequence reads: CASSGPGGIGEAFF. The CDR3 DNA follows: TGTGCCAGCAGTGGCCCGGGGGGTATCGGTGAAGCTTTCTTT.

This rearrangement joins TRBV5-4 to TRBJ2-2, with 8 bases matching TRBD1. V gave up 4 bases and J gave up 2 bases; unmatched junction bases: 4. This CDR3 is 15 amino acids long. Per germline, CDR1 SGHNT and CDR2 YYREEE (reference sequence). As DNA, the CDR3 is TGTGCCAGCAGCCGGACAGGGTCAAACACCGGGGAGCTGTTTTTT. Amino acid sequence: CASSRTGSNTGELFF.